This is a list of T cell receptor beta chains from one sample in a study of regulatory T cells in long-lasting Graves disease. In TCRdb, the multiplex PCR reads were re-called with MiXCR into one record per CDR3 protein. Of 510,000 or so distinct CDR3 sequences in the sample, 12% were seen once. The same specimen was also included in a second study, on T cells in Graves' hyperthyroidism and ophthalmopathy.

The sequences come from peripheral blood mononuclear cells (PBMCs), collected at new diagnosis, from a patient treated with antithyroid drugs. Source of these receptors: a woman in her thirties with Graves disease. CDR3s include the opening cysteine and the closing phenylalanine or tryptophan. The D gene is left open where the match is weak. Clone size appears in some rows only: once, few, many, or a class for an expanded clone.

clone size | J gene | CDR3 length | D gene | V gene | CDR3 protein | CDR3 DNA
many | TRBJ1-1 | 12 | - | TRBV28 | CASSPRYTEAFF | TGTGCCAGCAGTCCACGTTACACTGAAGCTTTCTTT
many | TRBJ1-1 | 17 | TRBD1 | TRBV7-9 | CASRPGQGARVNTEAFF | TGTGCCAGCAGACCTGGACAGGGGGCGCGGGTGAACACTGAAGCTTTCTTT
few | TRBJ2-1 | 13 | TRBD2 | TRBV12-3/TRBV12-4 | CASSWSSGRARFF | TGTGCCAGCAGTTGGAGTAGCGGGAGGGCCCGGTTCTTC
- | TRBJ1-4 | 16 | - | TRBV4-1 | CASSQGQTFFAERLFF | TGCGCCAGCAGCCAAGGACAGACCTTTTTCGCCGAAAGACTGTTTTTT
many | TRBJ2-1 | 15 | - | TRBV7-9 | CASSPDWSSYNEQFF | TGTGCCAGCAGCCCGGACTGGAGCTCCTACAATGAGCAGTTCTTC
many | TRBJ1-4 | 15 | - | TRBV28 | CASTGIHGVGEKLFF | TGTGCCAGCACCGGGATTCATGGAGTTGGAGAAAAACTGTTTTTT
many | TRBJ2-1 | 13 | - | TRBV20-1 | CSARGESDNEQFF | TGCAGTGCTAGGGGGGAGTCGGACAATGAGCAGTTCTTC
many | TRBJ1-1 | 15 | TRBD1 | TRBV2 | CASIETGTGNTEAFF | TGTGCCAGCATCGAGACCGGGACAGGGAACACTGAAGCTTTCTTT
- | TRBJ1-1 | 16 | - | TRBV10-1 | CASSESSVGAHTEAFF | TGCGCCAGCAGTGAGTCGAGCGTGGGGGCCCACACTGAAGCTTTCTTT
few | TRBJ1-5 | 15 | - | TRBV4-1 | CASSQVALGNQPQHF | TGCGCCAGCAGCCAAGTGGCACTCGGGAATCAGCCCCAGCATTTT
few | TRBJ2-7 | 16 | - | TRBV5-1 | CASSLGPGAPSYEQYF | TGCGCCAGCAGCTTGGGCCCAGGGGCACCCTCCTACGAGCAGTACTTC
many | TRBJ1-1 | 15 | - | TRBV25-1 | CASSDTRSGGWEAFF | TGTGCCAGCAGTGATACGCGTTCGGGGGGCTGGGAAGCTTTCTTT
many | TRBJ1-1 | 13 | - | TRBV7-3 | CASSTGQNTEAFF | TGTGCCAGCAGCACCGGACAGAACACTGAAGCTTTCTTT
many | TRBJ1-6 | 14 | - | TRBV27 | CASSFFGSNSPLHF | TGTGCCAGCAGTTTTTTCGGGTCCAATTCACCCCTCCACTTT
many | TRBJ1-5 | 15 | TRBD1 | TRBV19 | CASSIKGQSSQPQHF | TGTGCCAGTAGTATAAAGGGACAGAGTAGTCAGCCCCAGCATTTT
- | TRBJ2-2 | 17 | TRBD2 | TRBV19 | CASSIDPIGSGTGELFF | TGTGCCAGTAGTATAGATCCCATAGGTAGCGGGACCGGGGAGCTGTTTTTT
- | TRBJ2-7 | 18 | - | TRBV20-1 | CSARGNLGSPQRFAEQYF | TGCAGTGCTAGAGGGAATTTGGGGTCACCCCAGAGGTTTGCCGAGCAGTACTTC
few | TRBJ2-2 | 14 | - | TRBV12-3/TRBV12-4 | CASRPGQLTGGLFF | TGTGCCAGCAGACCGGGACAGCTCACCGGGGGGCTGTTTTTT
many | TRBJ1-2 | 15 | - | TRBV6-1 | CASTGVGGGGYGYTF | TGTGCCAGCACCGGAGTGGGAGGCGGAGGCTATGGCTACACCTTC
many | TRBJ1-3 | 16 | - | TRBV5-6 | CASSFKPGDSGNTIYF | TGTGCCAGCAGCTTCAAGCCAGGCGACTCTGGAAACACCATATATTTT
many | TRBJ2-5 | 13 | - | TRBV6-1 | CASRSGPGGTQYF | TGTGCCAGCAGGAGCGGGCCAGGGGGGACCCAGTACTTC
- | TRBJ1-1 | 14 | - | TRBV9 | CASSVEQRSTEAFF | TGTGCCAGCAGCGTAGAACAAAGGAGCACTGAAGCTTTCTTT